The 2 T cell receptor beta chains below were found in one sample sequenced in a study of CD4+ T cells in melanoma. TCRdb's table, derived via immunoSEQ multiplex PCR, lists solely in-frame clones and lacks some. The data contain over 45,000 clones, 55% to 75% of them singletons. The sequenced sample consisted of tumor tissue. The receptors here all came from a human donor with melanoma.

V usage is TRBV13 and J usage is TRBJ1-4; D is perhaps TRBD1 (5 bases). Per the germline V gene, CDR1 is PRHDT and CDR2 is FYEKMQ (reference sequence). The CDR3 runs to 14 residues. V shed 5 bases and J shed 1 base, with 8 bases lying between them. In nucleotides, the CDR3 is TGTGCCAGCAGCCTAGACAGAACTAATGAAAAACTGTTTTTT. Translation: CASSLDRTNEKLFF.

V and J are TRBV9 and TRBJ1-2; D may be TRBD1 (6 bases). CDR1 is SGDLS, CDR2 YYNGEE, per germline. The V end was cut by 5 bases, the J end by 5 bases, with 13 bases between. The CDR3 totals 13 residues. The DNA for the CDR3 is TGTGCCAGCAGAAATCAGGGGAGGTATGGCTACACCTTC. It specifies CASRNQGRYGYTF.